A selection of T cell receptor beta chains follows, all from one sample in a study of T cell responses to AZD1222 COVID-19 vaccine. Produced via immunoSEQ multiplex PCR; TCRdb's table is partial and in-frame only. This sample has approximately 93,000 clones, with around 91% found just once. The sample in question was peripheral blood, obtained 28 days after the second AZD1222 dose. These receptors were taken from an adult who received the AZD1222 COVID-19 vaccine. The CDR3 runs from the conserved cysteine through the conserved F or W. A D gene is named only where the DNA matches it firmly. The size entry is marked missing in some rows and otherwise reads once, few, many or a size class.

size	D	V	J	CDR3	DNA
.	.	TRBV12-3/TRBV12-4	TRBJ2-1	CASSFGSYEQFF	TGTGCCAGCAGTTTCGGGTCTTATGAGCAGTTCTTC
.	.	TRBV19	TRBJ2-7	CASSITGSAYEQYF	TGTGCCAGTAGTATAACCGGGAGCGCCTACGAGCAGTACTTC
.	.	TRBV14	TRBJ2-5	CASSQRGHLRETQYF	TGTGCCAGCAGCCAAAGAGGGCACCTGAGGGAGACCCAGTACTTC
.	TRBD1	TRBV9	TRBJ1-2	CASSVVDRNYGYTF	TGTGCCAGCAGCGTAGTGGACAGGAACTATGGCTACACCTTC
.	.	TRBV11-1	TRBJ1-1	CASSLNPRQGTEAFF	TGTGCCAGCAGCTTAAATCCAAGGCAGGGCACTGAAGCTTTCTTT
.	.	TRBV30	TRBJ1-2	CAWSGPGHVYGYTF	TGTGCCTGGAGTGGCCCGGGACACGTCTATGGCTACACCTTC
.	TRBD1	TRBV3-1/TRBV3-2	TRBJ1-5	CASSNWAGGPDQPQHF	TGTGCCAGCAGCAACTGGGCAGGGGGCCCGGATCAGCCCCAGCATTTT
.	TRBD2	TRBV5-6	TRBJ2-5	CASSSTSGGTQYF	TGTGCCAGCAGTTCGACTAGCGGGGGAACCCAGTACTTC
.	.	TRBV9	TRBJ2-2	CASSVSSGSNTGELFF	TGTGCCAGCAGCGTTTCATCCGGGTCGAACACCGGGGAGCTGTTTTTT
.	TRBD1	TRBV6-1	TRBJ1-6	CASSEGQVNSPLHF	TGTGCCAGCAGTGAGGGACAGGTTAATTCACCCCTCCACTTT
.	.	TRBV6-5	TRBJ1-4	CASSSGGTNEKLFF	TGTGCCAGCAGTTCCGGGGGGACTAATGAAAAACTGTTTTTT
.	.	TRBV11-2	TRBJ2-4	CASSLGLYNIQYF	TGTGCCAGCAGCTTAGGACTGTACAACATTCAGTACTTC
.	TRBD1	TRBV27	TRBJ1-2	CASSLYIDGQAGDGYTF	TGTGCCAGCAGTTTATATATAGACGGACAGGCTGGGGATGGCTACACCTTC
.	.	TRBV18	TRBJ2-5	CATSGASRETQYF	TGTGCCACTAGTGGGGCCTCTAGAGAGACCCAGTACTTC
few	.	TRBV7-6	TRBJ2-2	CASSSDSIANTGELFF	TGTGCCAGCAGCTCAGACAGTATTGCGAACACCGGGGAGCTGTTTTTT
.	.	TRBV6-5	TRBJ1-1	CASRPDLGTEAFF	TGTGCCAGCAGGCCTGACTTGGGCACTGAAGCTTTCTTT
.	TRBD1	TRBV11-2	TRBJ2-7	CASKPGQGTYEQYF	TGTGCCAGCAAGCCGGGACAGGGGACCTACGAGCAGTACTTC
.	.	TRBV6-5	TRBJ1-5	CASRTGGNDQPQHF	TGTGCCAGCAGGACTGGGGGCAACGATCAGCCCCAGCATTTT
once	.	TRBV6-1	TRBJ1-1	CASSAPGNPGGTEAFF	TGTGCCAGCAGTGCCCCAGGGAACCCCGGAGGCACTGAAGCTTTCTTT
.	TRBD2	TRBV14	TRBJ2-3	CASSHLVGRGGTDTQYF	TGTGCCAGCAGCCACCTCGTAGGACGGGGGGGCACAGATACGCAGTATTTT
.	TRBD2	TRBV30	TRBJ2-7	CAWSPGLEYEQYF	TGTGCCTGGAGCCCGGGACTAGAGTACGAGCAGTACTTC
.	.	TRBV13	TRBJ1-1	CASSRKRNTEAFF	TGTGCCAGCAGCAGAAAAAGGAACACTGAAGCTTTCTTT
once	TRBD2	TRBV5-4	TRBJ2-1	CASSLELAGRINEQFF	TGTGCCAGCAGCTTGGAACTAGCGGGGAGAATCAATGAGCAGTTCTTC
.	TRBD2	TRBV14	TRBJ2-1	CATKTSGNNEQFF	TGTGCCACCAAGACTAGCGGGAACAATGAGCAGTTCTTC
.	.	TRBV25-1	TRBJ1-1	CASSESWAGTEAFF	TGTGCCAGCAGTGAATCGTGGGCCGGAACTGAAGCTTTCTTT
.	.	TRBV2	TRBJ1-2	CASRLTEDHRGYTF	TGTGCCAGCAGACTCACAGAGGATCACCGCGGCTACACCTTC
.	.	TRBV6-5	TRBJ1-1	CASSRLNTEAFF	TGTGCCAGCAGCCGACTGAACACTGAAGCTTTCTTT
.	.	TRBV10-2	TRBJ1-3	CASIGQSYSGNTIYF	TGCGCCAGCATAGGACAGTCGTACTCTGGAAACACCATATATTTT
once	.	TRBV10-3	TRBJ1-5	CAISDMDQPQHF	TGTGCCATCAGTGACATGGATCAGCCCCAGCATTTT
.	.	TRBV5-1	TRBJ1-3	CASSLRAGEFSGNTIYF	TGCGCCAGCAGCTTGAGGGCAGGGGAGTTCTCTGGAAACACCATATATTTT
.	.	TRBV7-9	TRBJ2-7	CASSLTGVGEQYF	TGTGCCAGCAGTTTAACGGGGGTAGGTGAGCAGTACTTC
.	.	TRBV2	TRBJ1-6	CASRDSGIGSPLHF	TGTGCCAGCAGAGATTCCGGGATAGGTTCACCCCTCCACTTT
.	.	TRBV10-3	TRBJ1-1	CAISERNTEAFF	TGTGCCATCAGTGAGAGGAACACTGAAGCTTTCTTT
.	.	TRBV15	TRBJ2-3	CATSGFALDTQYF	TGTGCCACCAGCGGTTTTGCATTAGATACGCAGTATTTT
.	.	TRBV5-1	TRBJ1-2	CASSVNLFDYGYTF	TGCGCCAGCAGCGTGAACTTATTTGACTATGGCTACACCTTC
.	.	TRBV5-1	TRBJ2-3	CASSLLVGAGTDTQYF	TGCGCCAGCAGCCTATTGGTCGGGGCGGGCACAGATACGCAGTATTTT